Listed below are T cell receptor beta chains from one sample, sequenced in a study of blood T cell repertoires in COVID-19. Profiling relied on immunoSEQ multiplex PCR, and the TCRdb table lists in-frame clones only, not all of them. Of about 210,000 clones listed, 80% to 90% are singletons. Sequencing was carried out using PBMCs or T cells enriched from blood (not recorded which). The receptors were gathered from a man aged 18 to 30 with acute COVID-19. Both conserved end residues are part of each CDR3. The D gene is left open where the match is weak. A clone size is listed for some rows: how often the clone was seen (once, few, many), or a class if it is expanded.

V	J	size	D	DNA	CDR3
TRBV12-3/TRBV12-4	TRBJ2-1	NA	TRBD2	TGTGCCAGCAGTCCCGGACTAGCGGGTGAATTCTTC	CASSPGLAGEFF
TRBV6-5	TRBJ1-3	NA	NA	TGTGCCAGCAGTTACTCCTATAGCTCTGGAAACACCATATATTTT	CASSYSYSSGNTIYF
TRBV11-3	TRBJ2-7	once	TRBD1	TGTGCCAGCAGCTCCGGGGGGACAGGGGTCTACGAGCAGTACTTC	CASSSGGTGVYEQYF
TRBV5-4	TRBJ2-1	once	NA	TGTGCCAGCAGCTTGGCCGAGACAGTAAATGAGCAGTTCTTC	CASSLAETVNEQFF
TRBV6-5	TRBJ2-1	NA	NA	TGTGCCAGCAGTTACTCGATTGTTTCCCTCTACCATGAGCAGTTCTTC	CASSYSIVSLYHEQFF
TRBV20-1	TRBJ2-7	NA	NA	TGCAGTGCTCTTCTCCACGAGCAGTACTTC	CSALLHEQYF
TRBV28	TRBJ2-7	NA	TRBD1	TGTGCCAGCAGTGGACAGGGATCCCACGAGCAGTACTTC	CASSGQGSHEQYF
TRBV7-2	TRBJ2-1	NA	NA	TGTGCCAGCAGCTTAGTCGGAGTCGGAGGGCAGTTCTTC	CASSLVGVGGQFF
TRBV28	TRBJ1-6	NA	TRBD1	TGTGCCAGCAGTCCGACATGGACAGGGGGAAAAGATTCACCCCTCCACTTT	CASSPTWTGGKDSPLHF
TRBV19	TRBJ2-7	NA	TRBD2	TGTGCCAGTAGAAAAACTAGCGGGAGTACCCACGAGCAGTACTTC	CASRKTSGSTHEQYF
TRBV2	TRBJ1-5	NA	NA	TGTGCCAGCAGTGCACAGTCGAATAGCAATCAGCCCCAGCATTTT	CASSAQSNSNQPQHF
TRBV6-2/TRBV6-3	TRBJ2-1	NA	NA	TGTGCCAGCAGTTACTCGCAAGCGGTGAGCTCCTACAATGAGCAGTTCTTC	CASSYSQAVSSYNEQFF
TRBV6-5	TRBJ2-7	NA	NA	TGTGCCAGCAGTTACTCTCAGGGACTCGAGCAGTACTTC	CASSYSQGLEQYF
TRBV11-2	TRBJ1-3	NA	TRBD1	TGTGCCAGCAGCTCGTTCCGGGACAGGGTGATGAGAGCTGGAAACACCATATATTTT	CASSSFRDRVMRAGNTIYF
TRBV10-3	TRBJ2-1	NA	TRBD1	TGTGCCACCACAGGGGACACCTACAATGAGCAGTTCTTC	CATTGDTYNEQFF
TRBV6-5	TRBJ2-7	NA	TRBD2	TGTGCCAGCAGGGGGGATAGCGGGAACGAGCAGTACTTC	CASRGDSGNEQYF
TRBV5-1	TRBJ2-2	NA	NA	TGCGCCAGCAGCGATCGACAAGTTGACACCGGGGAGCTGTTTTTT	CASSDRQVDTGELFF
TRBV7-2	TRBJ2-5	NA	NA	TGTGCCAGCAACCAGGGTTTTGAGGAGACCCAGTACTTC	CASNQGFEETQYF
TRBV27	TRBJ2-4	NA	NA	TGTGCCAGCAGTTTAACTTCAGCCAAAAACATTCAGTACTTC	CASSLTSAKNIQYF
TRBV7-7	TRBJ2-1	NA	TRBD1	TGTGCTAGCAGCTCTAATGAACAGGGGACTGAGCAGTTCTTC	CASSSNEQGTEQFF
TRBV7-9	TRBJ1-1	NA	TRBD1	TGTGCCAGCAGCCCAGAGTTACAGGGGCTACTGATGAACACTGAAGCTTTCTTT	CASSPELQGLLMNTEAFF
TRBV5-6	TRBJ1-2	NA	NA	TGTGCCAGCAGCTCTACAGGGCGAACCTATGGCTACACCTTC	CASSSTGRTYGYTF
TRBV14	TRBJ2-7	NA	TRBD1	TGTGCCAGCAGCCAAGATGTGGGACAGGGCTCCTACGAGCAGTACTTC	CASSQDVGQGSYEQYF
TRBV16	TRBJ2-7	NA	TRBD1	TGTGCCAGCAGCCACCGGGACAGGGGGCCCGAGCAGTACTTC	CASSHRDRGPEQYF
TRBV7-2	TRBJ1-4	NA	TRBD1	TGTGCCAGCAGCCCAGACAGGGGGGACGAAAAACTGTTTTTT	CASSPDRGDEKLFF
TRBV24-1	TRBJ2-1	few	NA	TGTGCCACCAGTGATTTCGGGACACGGCGAAGCTCCTACAATGAGCAGTTCTTC	CATSDFGTRRSSYNEQFF
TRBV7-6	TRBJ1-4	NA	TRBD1	TGTGCCAGCAGCCCGGACAGGGGGCGCCTCTCGACTAATGAAAAACTGTTTTTT	CASSPDRGRLSTNEKLFF
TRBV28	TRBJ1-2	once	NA	TGTGCCAGCAGTTTAGACAGTGGCTACACCTTC	CASSLDSGYTF
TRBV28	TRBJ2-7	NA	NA	TGTGCCAGCAGTTTATTGGAGGACTCCTCCTACGAGCAGTACTTC	CASSLLEDSSYEQYF
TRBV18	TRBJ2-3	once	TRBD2	TGTGCCAGCTCACCACTCGCGGGAGAGAGCACAGATACGCAGTATTTT	CASSPLAGESTDTQYF
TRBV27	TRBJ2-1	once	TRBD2	TGTGCCAGCTGGTCTAGCGGGAATGAGCAGTTCTTC	CASWSSGNEQFF
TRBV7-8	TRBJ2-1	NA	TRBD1	TGTGCCAGCAGCTTAGCGGATCTGGGACAGGGACTCAATGAGCAGTTCTTC	CASSLADLGQGLNEQFF
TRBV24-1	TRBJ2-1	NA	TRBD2	TGTGCCACCAGTGACCGAGTCGGCGGGAGGGGTACCTACAATGAGCAGTTCTTC	CATSDRVGGRGTYNEQFF
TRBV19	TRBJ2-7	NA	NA	TGTGCCAGTAGTCTCCACAGGGACCCCACCTACGAGCAGTACTTC	CASSLHRDPTYEQYF
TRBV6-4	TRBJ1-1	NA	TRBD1	TGTGCCAGCAGTAGGACCGGGACAGGGGGCACTGAAGCTTTCTTT	CASSRTGTGGTEAFF
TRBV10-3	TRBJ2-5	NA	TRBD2	TGTGCCATCAGTGAGGGGACTAGTTCAGAGACCCAGTACTTC	CAISEGTSSETQYF
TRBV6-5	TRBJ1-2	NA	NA	TGTGCCAGCAGTTACAACCCCGCGGCCAGCTATGGCTACACCTTC	CASSYNPAASYGYTF
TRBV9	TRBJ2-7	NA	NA	TGTGCCAGCAGCGTAGGTGCGGGACAGTCCTACGAGCAGTACTTC	CASSVGAGQSYEQYF
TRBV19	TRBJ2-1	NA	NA	TGTGCCAGTAGTAAGAATTTGAGGCAGTTCTTC	CASSKNLRQFF
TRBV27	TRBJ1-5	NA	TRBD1	TGTGCCAGCAGGCGACAGGGAACTCAGCCCCAGCATTTT	CASRRQGTQPQHF
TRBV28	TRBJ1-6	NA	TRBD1	TGTGCCAGCATCCCGGGAGACAGGGGGCGTAATTCACCCCTCCACTTT	CASIPGDRGRNSPLHF
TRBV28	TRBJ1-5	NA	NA	TGTGCCAGCAGTTTCGGGGTGTACAGGGAAACCAATCAGCCCCAGCATTTT	CASSFGVYRETNQPQHF
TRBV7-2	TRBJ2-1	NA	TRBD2	TGTGCCAGCAGCCCCTGGACTAGCCGGGGCAATGAGCAGTTCTTC	CASSPWTSRGNEQFF
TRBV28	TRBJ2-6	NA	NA	TGTGCCAGCAGTTTTTGGAGCTCTGGGGCCAACGTCCTGACTTTC	CASSFWSSGANVLTF
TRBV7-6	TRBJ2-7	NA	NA	TGTGCCAGCAGCCTTGCGGGCGGGTCCTACGAGCAGTACTTC	CASSLAGGSYEQYF